A single sample is the source of the 4 T cell receptor beta chains below, sequenced in a study of cytomegalovirus exposure and HLA in healthy donors. A multiplex PCR was run with 60 Vbeta primers and 13 Jbeta primers. TCRdb's table, derived via immunoSEQ multiplex PCR, lists solely in-frame clones and lacks some. The profile shows some 78,000 clones, around 70% of them singletons. Sequenced input: PBMCs. The receptors were gathered from a man between 40 and 49 years old in good health and CMV-seropositive.

A few counts support this clone. The V gene is TRBV2, the J gene TRBJ2-7, with 8 bases aligning to TRBD1. Germline V gene data show CDR1 as SNHLY and CDR2 as FYNNEI. The J segment lost 6 bases and the V segment lost 3 bases, leaving 4 bases of the junction unmatched. This CDR3 region has 13 residues. The CDR3 DNA sequence: TGTGCCAGCAGTGAGGAGGACAGGGCCGAGCAGTACTTC. This encodes CASSEEDRAEQYF.

This clone came up a few times. This chain uses TRBV5-4 with TRBJ1-6, with D unresolved. The CDR3 runs 17 residues. Germline V gene sequence: CDR1 SGHNT, CDR2 YYREEE (reference sequence). With 5 bases removed from V and 7 bases from J, the gap between germline ends came to 22 bases. The CDR3, as DNA: TGTGCCAGCAGAGTACCCCCCCCGGGGAGTGGAAATTCACCCCTCCACTTT. Encoded protein: CASRVPPPGSGNSPLHF.

The V and J genes are TRBV7-6 and TRBJ1-3; D remains ambiguous. The CDR3 runs to 15 residues. CDR1 is SGHVS, CDR2 FNYEAQ, per germline. The V and J ends lost 1 base and 0 bases respectively, with 7 bases between them. For the CDR3, the DNA is TGTGCCAGCAGCTTAGTCGGGAACTCTGGAAACACCATATATTTT. This gives the protein CASSLVGNSGNTIYF.

This sequence joins TRBV6-6 and TRBJ2-2, with unresolved D. Germline V gene lookup returns CDR1 MNHNY and CDR2 SVGAGI (reference sequence). The CDR3 extends over 16 amino acids. The V and J ends lost 2 bases and 7 bases respectively, with 17 bases between them. In DNA, the CDR3 is TGTGCCAGCAGTTACGCCCCGGATCCGAGGAACGGGGAGCTGTTTTTT. Translated, it gives CASSYAPDPRNGELFF.